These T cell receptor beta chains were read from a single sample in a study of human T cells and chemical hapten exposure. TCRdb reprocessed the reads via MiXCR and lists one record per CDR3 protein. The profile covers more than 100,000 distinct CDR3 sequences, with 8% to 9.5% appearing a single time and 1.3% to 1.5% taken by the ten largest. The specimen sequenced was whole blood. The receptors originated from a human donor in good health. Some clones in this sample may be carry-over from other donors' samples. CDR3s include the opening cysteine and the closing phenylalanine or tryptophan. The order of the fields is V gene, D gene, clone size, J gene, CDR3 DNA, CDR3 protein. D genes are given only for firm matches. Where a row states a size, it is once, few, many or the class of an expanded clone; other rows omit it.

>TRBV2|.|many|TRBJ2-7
TGTGCCAGCAGTCCCGCCTTACGGAGGATTTCTTACGAGCAGTACTTC
CASSPALRRISYEQYF
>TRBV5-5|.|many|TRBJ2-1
TGTGCCAGCAGCTTGACACAGTACAATGAGCAGTTCTTC
CASSLTQYNEQFF
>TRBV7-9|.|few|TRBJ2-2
TGTGCCAGCAGCTTAAGGGGTGACTTGGGCACCGGGGAGCTGTTTTTT
CASSLRGDLGTGELFF
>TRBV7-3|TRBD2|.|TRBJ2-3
TGTGCCAGCAGCCTAGGCCGGGGGGGCTGGAGCACAGATACGCAGTATTTT
CASSLGRGGWSTDTQYF
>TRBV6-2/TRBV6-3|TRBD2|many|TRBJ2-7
TGTGCCAGCAGTCTATTTGCGGGACTAGCGAACTACGAGCAGTACTTC
CASSLFAGLANYEQYF
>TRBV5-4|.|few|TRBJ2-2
TGTGCCAGCAGCGCTGGACAGACCGGGGAGCTGTTTTTT
CASSAGQTGELFF
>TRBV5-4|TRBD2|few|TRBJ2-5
TGTGCCAGCAGCCCCCCGGGGGGGCCTAAAGAGACCCAGTACTTC
CASSPPGGPKETQYF
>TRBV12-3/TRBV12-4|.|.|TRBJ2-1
TGTGCCAGCAGGGAGGAGGCGGGCGGCTACAATGAGCAGTTCTTC
CASREEAGGYNEQFF
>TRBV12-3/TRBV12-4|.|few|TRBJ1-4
TGTGCCAGCAGCGACAGAGGTTATGAAAAACTGTTTTTT
CASSDRGYEKLFF
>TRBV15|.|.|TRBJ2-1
TGTGCCACCAGCAGAGGGGATAACAATGAGCAGTTCTTC
CATSRGDNNEQFF
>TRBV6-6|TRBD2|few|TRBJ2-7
TGTGCCAGCAGTGCAGCGGGACGGGGGGCCTACGAGCAGTACTTC
CASSAAGRGAYEQYF
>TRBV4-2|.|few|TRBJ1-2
TGTGCCAGCAGCCCGACCGGGACGGCGGCCAACTATGGCTACACCTTC
CASSPTGTAANYGYTF
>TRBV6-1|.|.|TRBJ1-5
TGTGCCAGCAGTGAAGGGGCTTCTACAGGGACTAAGAGGGCCCAGCATTTT
CASSEGASTGTKRAQHF
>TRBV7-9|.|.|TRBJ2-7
TGTGCCAGCAGCCTAGAAGGGACCGAAATCTACGAGCAGTACTTC
CASSLEGTEIYEQYF
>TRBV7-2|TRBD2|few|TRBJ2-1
TGTGCCAGCAGCTTAGTCGGGGGGAGCTCCTACAATGAGCAGTTCTTC
CASSLVGGSSYNEQFF
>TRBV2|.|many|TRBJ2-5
TGTGCCAGCAGACAGTCTCAAGAGACCCAGTACTTC
CASRQSQETQYF
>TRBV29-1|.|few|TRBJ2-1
TGCAGCGTTGACGGGGGAGTAGGTGAGCAGTTCTTC
CSVDGGVGEQFF
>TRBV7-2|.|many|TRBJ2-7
TGTGCCAGCAGCTTAGAAGGGTACTGGGGTAACGAGCAGTACTTC
CASSLEGYWGNEQYF
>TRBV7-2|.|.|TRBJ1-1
TGTGCCAGCAGCTTAGAAGCCGCGGGAGTGAACACTGAAGCTTTCTTT
CASSLEAAGVNTEAFF
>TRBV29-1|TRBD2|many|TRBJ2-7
TGCAGCGTTGACGGTCTAGCGGGAGGAACCTACGAGCAGTACTTC
CSVDGLAGGTYEQYF
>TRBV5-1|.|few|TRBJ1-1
TGCGCCAGCAGCTTGGGACTCCCGCCCTTGGGAACTGAAGCTTTCTTT
CASSLGLPPLGTEAFF
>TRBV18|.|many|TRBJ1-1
TGTGCCAGCTCAGCGGGACAGAACACTGAAGCTTTCTTT
CASSAGQNTEAFF